This T cell receptor (beta chain) was recorded in a study of T cell responses to AZD1222 COVID-19 vaccine. Overall study findings and caveats: It should be noted that donors were predominantly white British and more often female, and clonal diversity was possibly underestimated. At baseline, seropositivity was found in only six or seven AZD1222 recipients.

Points on this clone: Its antigen is not identified.

Libraries were prepared by immunoSEQ multiplex PCR; TCRdb keeps only in-frame clonotypes and omits some of them. The data show around 110,000 clones, 70% to 90% seen once. This TCR derives from an adult in good health. The sequenced sample was peripheral blood, obtained on day 0 of MenACWY control vaccination.

The CDR3 nucleotides are TGTGCCAGCAGCTTAGCGCAGGGACGTGGGGGAAACACCATATATTTT. It specifies CASSLAQGRGGNTIYF. The chain joins TRBV7-2 to TRBJ1-3; TRBD1 is a possible D gene (5 bases). Trimming pared 0 bases from V and 4 bases from J, leaving 13 bases between. Germline V gene data show CDR1 as SGHTA and CDR2 as FQGNSA. This CDR3 is built from 16 residues.